Described below is a single TCR beta chain sequence and its context. It lacks a known antigen. Per-base qualities were not stored, and no clone one base away is much larger. V is cut back by 1 base and J by 4 bases, with 9 bases in the junction unmatched. The germline V gene (reference sequence) gives CDR1 as LGHDT and CDR2 as YNNKEL. The CDR3 runs 17 amino acids, cysteine and phenylalanine included. Just the 51-base CDR3 DNA is kept, in frame starting at base 1. TCRbeta CDR3 regions were amplified from genomic DNA by means of the immunoSEQ Assay, a bias-controlled multiplex PCR. In the source study's methods: Within the assay, amplification of reference gene primers was used to estimate how many nucleated cells each sample contained. Sequence reads were collapsed and filtered to measure the absolute abundance of every unique TCRbeta CDR3 rearrangement. For each sample, productive Simpson clonality was calculated as the square root of Simpson's diversity index over productive rearrangements. The table comes from immuneACCESS by way of TCRdb, which keeps in-frame sequences with V and J called. Part of the clones is missing from these tables; in studies checked, under half for an unresolved V gene and the rest for unknown reasons. V and J calls and clone size come straight from that table; D and trimming were deduced from the DNA. Recorded for this sample are about 180,000 clones; about 90% of them occurred a single time. The top ten hold less than 25% of the sample.

Whole blood was collected in K2EDTA tubes by collaborating institutions according to the institutions' own protocols. For TCRbeta analysis, collaborators shipped samples in one of three forms: frozen whole blood, isolated PBMCs, or DNA extracted from either of those sample types. This record belongs to a study of blood T cell repertoires in COVID-19 (dated by TCRdb to 2020 to 2022). Background for the entire study: The collaborator samples originated in the United States, Italy and Spain and spanned the acute and convalescent phases of COVID-19. The prospective study material was composed of cDNA or gDNA derived from T cells, B-cell-depleted T cells, or PBMCs. Deeply sampled blood TCRbeta repertoires from subjects exposed to, actively infected with, or recovered from COVID-19 were included in the dataset. The repertoires were released in a freely available public database intended as a resource for research on the immune response to SARS-CoV-2. The samples were drawn from the first 160 participants of the ongoing ImmuneRACE study and from more than 1,000 subjects provided by 6 global collaborators. A de-identified subject ID, COVID-19 status, age in years and sex were almost always included in the sample metadata. Where available, HLA class I and class II types were obtained from metadata supplied by the sample provider rather than from assay-based typing. Overall study results and their limits: How much clinical and demographic metadata was included differed by source and by participant, and the metadata was provided uncurated.

The TCR originated in a man in his 70s with active or convalescent COVID-19. The sequence links TRBV3-1 (or the pseudogene TRBV3-2) to TRBJ2-5; TRBD1 fits 10 bases in the junction. Material: peripheral blood. The CDR3: CASSQVPGQGRVETQYF. The nucleotide sequence reads as follows: TGTGCCAGCAGCCAAGTCCCGGGACAGGGGAGGGTAGAGACCCAGTACTTC.